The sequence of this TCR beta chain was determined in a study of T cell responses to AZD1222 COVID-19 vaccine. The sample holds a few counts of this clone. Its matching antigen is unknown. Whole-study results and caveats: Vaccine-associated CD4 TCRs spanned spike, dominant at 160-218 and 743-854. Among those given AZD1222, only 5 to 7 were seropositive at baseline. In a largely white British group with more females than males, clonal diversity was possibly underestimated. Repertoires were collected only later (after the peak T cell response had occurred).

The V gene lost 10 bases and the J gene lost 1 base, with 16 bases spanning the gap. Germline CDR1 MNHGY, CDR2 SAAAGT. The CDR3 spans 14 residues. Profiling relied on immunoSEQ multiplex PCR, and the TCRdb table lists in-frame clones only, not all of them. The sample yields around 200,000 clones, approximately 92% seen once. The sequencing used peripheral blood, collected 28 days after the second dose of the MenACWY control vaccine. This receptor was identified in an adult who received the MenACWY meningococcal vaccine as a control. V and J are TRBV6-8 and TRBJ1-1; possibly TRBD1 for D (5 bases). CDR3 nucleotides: TGTGCCAACCCTTTCTACAGGAGGAACACTGAAGCTTTCTTT. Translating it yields CANPFYRRNTEAFF.